This TCR beta chain was sequenced in a study of T cells in Graves' hyperthyroidism and ophthalmopathy. Overall study context: Peripheral blood draws took place at initial diagnosis, ahead of any treatment.

This CDR3 is 15 amino acids long. Germline V gene lookup returns CDR1 SEHNR and CDR2 FQNEAQ (reference sequence). The V end was cut by 3 bases, the J end by 3 bases, with 14 bases between. RNA transcripts provided the source from which TCR beta CDR3 regions were amplified. HTBI primers were the set used in a first-round RT-PCR of the TCR CDR3. Using its own MiXCR run on the multiplex PCR reads, TCRdb lists one record per CDR3 protein. Of about 690,000 distinct CDR3 sequences listed, 17% are singletons. This clonotype was detected ten times or more. The authors obtained PBMCs from more than 8 ml of fresh peripheral blood.

The V call is TRBV7-9, the J call TRBJ2-5; TRBD1 might be the D (6 bases). The sample taken for sequencing was blood. This TCR was recovered from a man aged 45 to 65 with Graves' hyperthyroidism. CDR3 residues: CASSLYGQTKETQYF. Written as DNA, the CDR3 is TGTGCCAGCAGCTTGTATGGACAGACAAAAGAGACCCAGTACTTC.